These 26 T cell receptor beta chains were sequenced from one sample in a study of vaccination and CD4 T cells after COVID-19. Treatment indicated: approximately 10-day PBMC culture with coronavirus spike peptide pools or control peptides (ViraFEST assay). The antigens for these receptors are not known. Cultured CD4+ T-cell DNA underwent Oncomine TCR Beta short-read sequencing. TCRdb fed the PCR reads into MiXCR, producing one record per CDR3 protein. The sample contains more than 9,000 distinct CDR3 sequences, roughly 28% of which appear only once. Sequencing input: CD4+ T cells from blood, cultured in vitro. The receptor set was obtained from a human donor who had recovered from COVID-19.

The chain recombines TRBV5-8 with TRBJ1-2; weak D call: TRBD1 (5 bases). Between the trimmed V and J ends, which lost 4 bases and 0 bases, there was a span of 13 bases. This CDR3 comprises 15 residues. Germline V gives CDR1 SGHTS, CDR2 YDEGEE. The CDR3 loop is CASSLDRLANYGYTF. The CDR3 DNA sequence: TGTGCCAGCAGCCTTGACAGACTCGCTAACTATGGCTACACCTTC.

This sequence joins TRBV20-1 and TRBJ2-5, with 7 bases lining up with TRBD2. Germline V lookup: CDR1 DFQATT, CDR2 SNEGSKA (reference sequence). V lost 4 bases, J lost 4 bases, and 9 bases stayed unmatched. The CDR3 consists of 14 residues. CDR3 bases: TGCAGTGCTACACCATCGGGGGGAGGAGAGACCCAGTACTTC. It encodes CSATPSGGGETQYF.

This clonotype was detected only once. The CDR3: CASRSLWSGETQYF. The CDR3 DNA is TGTGCCAGCAGATCCTTATGGAGCGGGGAGACCCAGTACTTC. The V gene is TRBV5-6, the J gene TRBJ2-5, with D perhaps TRBD2 (6 bases). In germline, CDR1 is SGHDT, CDR2 YYEEEE. Trimming removed 5 bases from V and 5 bases from J, with 16 bases in between. This CDR3 region has 14 residues.

V usage is TRBV10-3 and J usage is TRBJ2-1; 7 bases are a match to TRBD2. The CDR3 contains 16 residues. V dropped 0 bases and J dropped 5; count of bases not matched to a gene: 7. CDR1 is ENHRY, CDR2 SYGVKD, per germline. The CDR3: CAISESAGELNNEQFF. CDR3 sequence (DNA): TGTGCCATCAGTGAGTCTGCGGGGGAGCTGAACAATGAGCAGTTCTTC.

This clonotype has more than one count but fewer than ten. The chain has TRBV12-3 or TRBV12-4 and TRBJ2-5; possibly TRBD1 or TRBD2 for D (5 bases each). This CDR3 has 12 residues. Trimming shortened V by 6 bases and J by 2 bases, and 7 bases separated the two germline ends. The CDR3 protein is CASSWGQETQYF. Here the CDR3 DNA reads TGTGCCAGCAGCTGGGGGCAAGAGACCCAGTACTTC.

This clonotype has more than one count but fewer than ten. This chain uses TRBV6-5 with TRBJ1-1; D uncertain. V was shortened by 2 bases and J by 5 bases, with 15 bases between the two germline ends. The CDR3 runs to 15 residues. Germline lookup yields CDR1 MNHEY and CDR2 SVGAGI. The CDR3 region has the DNA TGTGCCAGCAGTTACCAACAGTTAAGTGGTACTGAAGCTTTCTTT. Its translation: CASSYQQLSGTEAFF.

The CDR3 coding sequence is TGTGCCACCAGTGTCCTAGCGGGTAGCACAGATACGCAGTATTTT. Translated: CATSVLAGSTDTQYF. V usage is TRBV24-1 and J usage is TRBJ2-3; 8 nucleotides line up with TRBD2. From germline, CDR1 is KGHDR and CDR2 SFDVKD. The length of the CDR3 is 15 residues. V lost 5 bases, J lost 0 bases, and 3 bases stayed unmatched.

The chain combines TRBV19 with TRBJ2-3, with 7 positions matching TRBD1. The CDR3 loop spans 16 amino acids. With 3 bases clipped from V and 2 bases from J, the junction kept 8 bases outside the gene matches. Per germline, CDR1 LNHDA and CDR2 SQIVND (reference sequence). DNA for the CDR3: TGTGCCAGTAGTATTACCGGGACAGAATCCACAGATACGCAGTATTTT. It translates to CASSITGTESTDTQYF.

V gene TRBV28 combines with J gene TRBJ2-7, with D perhaps given as TRBD1 or TRBD2 (5 bases each). Germline V CDR1 and CDR2: MDHEN, SYDVKM. V was shortened by 6 bases and J by 7 bases, with 28 bases between the two germline ends. The CDR3 sequence is 17 residues long. This CDR3 is CASSTTWDLSLSGEQYF. DNA for the CDR3: TGTGCCAGCAGCACAACTTGGGACCTCTCCCTTTCGGGGGAGCAGTACTTC.

J is TRBJ2-7 and V is TRBV19, with D possibly matching TRBD1 (5 bases). Trimming cost V 1 base and J 4 bases, with 8 bases left between them. The germline CDR1 and CDR2 sequences are LNHDA and SQIVND (reference sequence). The CDR3 covers 13 residues. CDR3: CASSIGQGYEQYF. The CDR3 nucleotides are TGTGCCAGTAGTATAGGGCAGGGTTACGAGCAGTACTTC.

This clonotype has more than one count but fewer than ten. The J gene is TRBJ2-5, the V gene TRBV6-1; a weak D match, TRBD2 (5 bases). There are 13 residues in the CDR3. V lost 8 bases to trimming and J lost 5 bases, with 15 bases between them. Germline CDR1 is MNHNS and CDR2 is SASEGT. The CDR3 DNA reads TGTGCCAGCGGAACAGCGGCCCCGGAGACCCAGTACTTC. Translated: CASGTAAPETQYF.

This clonotype is classed as medium-sized. The chain couples TRBV20-1 to TRBJ1-6, with 9 bases lining up with TRBD1. The junction had 6 bases not matched to a gene; V was cut back by 0 bases and J by 6 bases. The CDR3 has 16 amino acids. Germline V gene lookup returns CDR1 DFQATT and CDR2 SNEGSKA (reference sequence). Here the CDR3 DNA reads TGCAGTGCTAGAGATCCACAGGGGGCTGGTAATTCACCCCTCCACTTT. The encoded protein is CSARDPQGAGNSPLHF.

V usage is TRBV5-1 and J usage is TRBJ2-1, with D possibly being TRBD1 or TRBD2 (5 bases each). Per germline, CDR1 SGHRS and CDR2 YFSETQ. CDR3 length equals 15 residues. V gave up 2 bases and J gave up 3 bases, with 12 bases separating them. For the CDR3, the DNA is TGCGCCAGCAGCTTTGGTGGGACGGGCTACAATGAGCAGTTCTTC. Encoded protein: CASSFGGTGYNEQFF.

The chain recombines TRBV28 with TRBJ1-5, with TRBD1 matching over 8 bases. V dropped 6 bases and J dropped 7; count of bases not matched to a gene: 8. Germline V lookup: CDR1 MDHEN, CDR2 SYDVKM. The CDR3 consists of 14 residues. The CDR3 DNA reads TGTGCCAGCAGCTCTTACAGGGGGGAACAGCCCCAGCATTTT. Translation gives CASSSYRGEQPQHF.

The rearrangement uses TRBV6-1 and TRBJ1-1; 7 bases match TRBD1. In germline, CDR1 is MNHNS, CDR2 SASEGT. V was clipped by 5 bases and J by 3 bases; unmatched bases: 6. CDR3 length: 14 amino acids. In DNA form, the CDR3 reads TGTGCCAGCAGTCAGGGACAGTGGTACACTGAAGCTTTCTTT. Translation gives CASSQGQWYTEAFF.

The chain employs TRBV28 and TRBJ2-7, with 9 nucleotides matching TRBD1. V lost 6 bases, J lost 7 bases, and 10 bases stayed unmatched. The CDR3 extends over 14 amino acids. CDR1 MDHEN and CDR2 SYDVKM come from the germline V gene. Here the CDR3 reads CASRPGTGKVEQYF. CDR3 in DNA: TGTGCCAGCAGGCCCGGGACAGGGAAGGTGGAGCAGTACTTC.

The chain joins TRBV5-4 to TRBJ1-1; D is possibly TRBD1 (6 bases). The CDR3 has 16 amino acids. Per the germline V gene, CDR1 is SGHNT and CDR2 is YYREEE (reference sequence). The V gene lost 1 base and the J gene lost 1 base, with 14 bases spanning the gap. This CDR3 reads CASSLQGTGWNTEAFF. CDR3 sequence (DNA): TGTGCCAGCAGCTTGCAGGGAACAGGGTGGAACACTGAAGCTTTCTTT.

The genes are TRBV20-1 and TRBJ2-7; TRBD2 matches at 10 bases. The germline V gene has CDR1 DFQATT and CDR2 SNEGSKA (reference sequence). This CDR3 has 12 amino acids. CDR3 in DNA: TGCAACGCAAGCGGGGGGGCCTACGAGCAGTACTTC. The encoded protein is CNASGGAYEQYF.

Relative to its sample, this clonotype is medium-sized (0.01 to 0.1%). The J gene is TRBJ1-6, the V gene TRBV6-1; TRBD1 agrees at 7 bases. V shed 9 bases and J 11 bases; nucleotides not matched to a gene: 10. Looked up from germline, CDR1 is MNHNS and CDR2 is SASEGT. The CDR3 runs to 13 residues. DNA of the CDR3: TGTGCCAGTTCAGGGGGTAGGATGGCACCCCTCCACTTT. It is translated as CASSGGRMAPLHF.

V usage is TRBV21-1 and J usage is TRBJ2-7; the D segment call TRBD1 is taken from the table without a DNA check. TRBV21-1 is shown as a pseudogene. The CDR3 loop spans 14 amino acids. As DNA, the CDR3 is TGTGCCAGCAGCAACCGGGACATGGGTCGAGAGCAGTACTTC. Translating it yields CASSNRDMGREQYF.

This clonotype was observed a handful of times. The rearrangement uses TRBV6-2 or TRBV6-3 and TRBJ2-7; D is undetermined. The V end lost 2 bases, the J end lost 4 bases, and 9 bases lay between the germline ends. The germline V gene encodes CDR1 MNHEY and CDR2 SVGEGT. CDR3 length equals 13 residues. This CDR3 is CASSYPLPYEQYF. The CDR3 DNA reads as TGTGCCAGCAGTTACCCATTGCCGTACGAGCAGTACTTC.

This clonotype appeared once. The chain uses TRBV20-1 and TRBJ1-4; D is uncertain. The CDR3 covers 12 residues. V was pared by 1 base and J by 8 bases, with 8 bases between. Germline loops: CDR1 DFQATT, CDR2 SNEGSKA (reference sequence). The CDR3 nucleotides are TGCAGTGCTAGAGTCGCTGCCGAAAAACTGTTTTTT. This encodes CSARVAAEKLFF.

This clonotype was detected a few times. V gene TRBV27 combines with J gene TRBJ2-5, with 9 bases lining up with TRBD2. Germline V gene sequence: CDR1 MNHEY, CDR2 SMNVEV (reference sequence). The CDR3 length is 14 residues. V lost 3 bases and J lost 5; bases outside the gene matches: 4. The CDR3: CASSFSGGWETQYF. CDR3 DNA: TGTGCCAGCAGTTTTAGCGGGGGTTGGGAGACCCAGTACTTC.

V usage is TRBV7-2 and J usage is TRBJ2-7, with 7 bases that match TRBD2. The CDR3 has 14 amino acids. V shed 3 bases and J 4 bases; nucleotides not matched to a gene: 6. Germline V gene data show CDR1 as SGHTA and CDR2 as FQGNSA. The CDR3, as DNA: TGTGCCAGCAGCTTTGGGAGGGATGGATACGAGCAGTACTTC. This sequence encodes CASSFGRDGYEQYF. Using reference TRBV7-2 and TRBJ2-7 for the parts outside the CDR3, the full variable domain is GAGVSQSPSNKVTEKGKDVELRCDPISGHTALYWYRQSLGQGLEFLIYFQGNSAPDKSGLPSDRFSAERTGGSVSTLTIQRTQQEDSAVYLCASSFGRDGYEQYFGPGTRLTVT.

This clonotype was detected a few times. The V call is TRBV20-1, the J call TRBJ2-1; D call uncertain. The CDR3 loop spans 13 amino acids. Between the trimmed V and J ends, which lost 8 bases and 9 bases, there was a span of 20 bases. In germline, CDR1 is DFQATT, CDR2 SNEGSKA (reference sequence). The CDR3 DNA reads as TGCAGTACCCTGCTGGGATCGGTGTTTGAGCAGTTCTTC. This encodes CSTLLGSVFEQFF.

This clonotype was counted only a few times. CDR3 residues: CAWRGSDGYTF. In DNA form, the CDR3 reads TGTGCCTGGCGCGGGAGTGATGGCTACACCTTC. This chain joins TRBV21-1 and TRBJ1-2. TRBV21-1 is annotated as a pseudogene. The CDR3 consists of 11 residues.